Detailed here is one T cell receptor (beta chain). Its antigen is undetermined. These data come from a study of cytomegalovirus exposure and HLA in healthy donors. Whole-study results and caveats: Researchers reported in a later analysis that a missense DCLRE1C variant was tied to TCR beta V- and J-gene trimming. Reportedly, diagnosis of cytomegalovirus status by the classifier showed high specificity and sensitivity. Follow-up analysis seemed to connect common viral pathogens with several of the most significant clusters identified.

This CDR3 comprises 15 residues. V was pared by 2 bases and J by 4 bases, with 14 bases between. Per germline, CDR1 MNHEY and CDR2 SVGAGI. Researchers ran the PCR with 60 Vbeta and 13 Jbeta primers. Libraries were prepared by immunoSEQ multiplex PCR; TCRdb keeps only in-frame clonotypes and omits some of them. The sample shows some 55,000 clones, and approximately 7% sits with its ten largest clones. Sequences were obtained from PBMCs. The clonotype was recovered from a woman in her forties in good health and CMV-seronegative. V is TRBV6-5 and J is TRBJ1-1; tentatively, D is TRBD1 (6 bases). In DNA form, the CDR3 reads TGTGCCAGCAGTTACACCTGGGCAGGGGCCACTGAAGCTTTCTTT. This gives the protein CASSYTWAGATEAFF.